The 30 T cell receptor beta chains presented below share a single source sample, sequenced in a study of blood T cell repertoires in COVID-19 (TCRdb year 2020). Library preparation used the immunoSEQ multiplex PCR assay. TCRdb holds this immuneACCESS table with in-frame rearrangements only. Some clones are missing; in checked studies, unresolved V genes explain under half, and the rest has no known cause. The sample table contains roughly 80,000 clones; only one count was recorded for 80% to 85% of them. Of the sample, roughly 3.5% is held by the ten largest clones. Sequencing was carried out using peripheral blood. The receptors were gathered from a man in his fifties with acute or convalescent COVID-19.

This rearrangement joins TRBV5-1 to TRBJ2-3; 10 bases match TRBD2. The V gene's germline CDR1 is SGHRS and CDR2 YFSETQ. The CDR3 runs 16 residues. V was clipped by 3 bases and J by 5 bases; unmatched bases: 9. The CDR3 reads CASSSGAGGDLDTQYF. In nucleotides, the CDR3 is TGCGCCAGCAGCTCAGGAGCGGGAGGGGACCTAGATACGCAGTATTTT. The variable domain in full, completed from reference TRBV5-1 and TRBJ2-3, reads KAGVTQTPRYLIKTRGQQVTLSCSPISGHRSVSWYQQTPGQGLQFLFEYFSETQRNKGNFPGRFSGRQFSNSRSEMNVSTLELGDSALYLCASSSGAGGDLDTQYFGPGTRLTVL.

J is TRBJ2-1 and V is TRBV18, with 7 bases that match TRBD1. Germline CDR1 and CDR2: KGHSH and LQKENI. The length of the CDR3 is 16 residues. J lost 0 bases, V lost 6 bases, and 8 bases had no gene match. The CDR3 is CASSRWGTASYNEQFF. CDR3 DNA sequence: TGTGCCAGCTCGAGATGGGGGACAGCCTCCTACAATGAGCAGTTCTTC. Filled out from reference TRBV18 and TRBJ2-1, the complete variable domain reads NAGVMQNPRHLVRRRGQEARLRCSPMKGHSHVYWYRQLPEEGLKFMVYLQKENIIDESGMPKERFSAEFPKEGPSILRIQQVVRGDSAAYFCASSRWGTASYNEQFFGPGTRLTVL.

The chain combines TRBV10-3 with TRBJ2-3; no reliable D call. The CDR3 loop spans 15 amino acids. Trimming left V 0 bases short and J 6 bases short, with 13 bases between. CDR1 is ENHRY and CDR2 is SYGVKD in the germline V gene. CDR3 protein: CAISESPLSEDTQYF. The CDR3 DNA reads as TGTGCCATCAGTGAGTCTCCCCTGAGCGAGGATACGCAGTATTTT.

The genes are TRBV9 and TRBJ2-7; 9 bases are a match to TRBD1. Germline CDR1 reads SGDLS; CDR2 reads YYNGEE. This CDR3 region has 15 residues. V lost 4 bases and J lost 2; bases outside the gene matches: 7. The CDR3 reads CASSPGGTGTYEQYF. The CDR3 bases are TGTGCCAGCAGCCCTGGGGGGACAGGGACCTACGAGCAGTACTTC.

V gene TRBV2 combines with J gene TRBJ1-4; 9 bases are a match to TRBD1. Germline V gene data show CDR1 as SNHLY and CDR2 as FYNNEI. The CDR3 is 14 amino acids. With V trimmed by 7 bases and J by 7 bases, 7 bases remained unmatched. CDR3 sequence: CASNSGTGTEKLFF. The CDR3 bases are TGTGCCAGCAATTCCGGGACAGGGACTGAAAAACTGTTTTTT.

The chain carries TRBV5-4 and TRBJ1-1, with D hard to call. With 1 base removed from V and 1 base from J, the gap between germline ends came to 8 bases. This CDR3 region has 14 residues. Germline loops: CDR1 SGHNT, CDR2 YYREEE (reference sequence). CDR3 residues: CASSLLSRNTEAFF. CDR3 bases: TGTGCCAGCAGCTTGCTTAGCAGGAACACTGAAGCTTTCTTT.

The genes are TRBV29-1 and TRBJ2-5; 7 nucleotides match TRBD1. CDR3 size: 13 residues. The V segment lost 6 bases and the J segment 5 bases; nucleotides outside the gene matches: 9. Germline V gives CDR1 SQVTM, CDR2 ANQGSEA. The DNA for the CDR3 is TGCAGCGTGGATGACAGGGCCGGTGAGACCCAGTACTTC. Translated, it gives CSVDDRAGETQYF.

This clone was seen more than once but under ten times. This chain links TRBV18 with TRBJ1-6; 9 bases match TRBD1. Per germline, CDR1 KGHSH and CDR2 LQKENI. With 6 bases clipped from V and 10 bases from J, the junction kept 4 bases outside the gene matches. The CDR3 is 13 residues long. CDR3 amino acids: CASSSDRGSPLHF. The CDR3 nucleotides are TGTGCCAGCTCTTCGGACAGGGGCTCACCCCTCCACTTT.

CDR3 residues: CASSPQGWGASTGELFF. The CDR3 coding sequence is TGTGCCAGCTCACCTCAAGGTTGGGGCGCGTCCACCGGGGAGCTGTTTTTT. The rearrangement uses TRBV18 and TRBJ2-2; D perhaps matches TRBD1 (5 bases). V lost 3 bases, J lost 4 bases, and 18 bases lay in between. The length of the CDR3 is 17 residues. Germline assignment: CDR1 KGHSH and CDR2 LQKENI.

The chain employs TRBV30 and TRBJ1-6, with 8 bases matching TRBD1. The CDR3 extends over 17 amino acids. V lost 0 bases and J lost 9; bases outside the gene matches: 13. Germline V gene lookup returns CDR1 GTSNPN and CDR2 SVGIG (reference sequence). This CDR3 is CAWSVPQAGTGFSPLHF. The CDR3 coding sequence is TGTGCCTGGAGTGTACCCCAAGCCGGGACAGGCTTTTCACCCCTCCACTTT. Filled out from reference TRBV30 and TRBJ1-6, the complete variable domain reads SQTIHQWPATLVQPVGSPLSLECTVEGTSNPNLYWYRQAAGRGLQLLFYSVGIGQISSEVPQNLSASRPQDRQFILSSKKLLLSDSGFYLCAWSVPQAGTGFSPLHFGNGTRLTVT.

The chain joins TRBV7-6 to TRBJ1-1; possible D gene TRBD1, 6 bases. CDR3 length: 15 amino acids. Germline CDR1 is SGHVS and CDR2 is FNYEAQ. Deletions cut 0 bases from V and 6 bases from J, with 14 bases between. This CDR3 reads CASSLAQGLTAEAFF. The CDR3, as DNA: TGTGCCAGCAGCTTAGCGCAGGGGTTAACGGCTGAAGCTTTCTTT. Based on the CDR3 plus reference TRBV7-6 and TRBJ1-1, the full variable domain is GAGVSQSPRYKVTKRGQDVALRCDPISGHVSLYWYRQALGQGPEFLTYFNYEAQQDKSGLPNDRFSAERPEGSISTLTIQRTEQRDSAMYRCASSLAQGLTAEAFFGQGTRLTVV.

The chain has TRBV29-1 and TRBJ2-3, with D perhaps TRBD1 (6 bases). The V end lost 7 bases, the J end lost 2 bases, and 16 bases lay between the germline ends. Germline assignment: CDR1 SQVTM and CDR2 ANQGSEA. This CDR3 has 14 residues. Here the CDR3 reads CSGRQDSNTDTQYF. The DNA of the CDR3 is TGCAGCGGCAGACAGGACTCGAACACAGATACGCAGTATTTT.

The chain couples TRBV6-5 to TRBJ2-5; no clear D gene. Trimming cost V 0 bases and J 5 bases, with 7 bases left between them. In germline, CDR1 is MNHEY, CDR2 SVGAGI. This CDR3 has 13 amino acids. The CDR3 loop reads CASSYSIGETQYF. CDR3 nucleotide sequence: TGTGCCAGCAGTTACTCAATCGGGGAGACCCAGTACTTC.

This CDR3 reads CASSLNPPSVLAGDGELFF. The CDR3, as DNA: TGCGCCAGCAGCCTAAACCCGCCAAGTGTCCTAGCGGGAGACGGGGAGCTGTTTTTT. This sequence joins TRBV4-3 and TRBJ2-2, with TRBD2 identical over 10 bases. CDR1 is LGHNA and CDR2 is YSLEER in the germline V gene. This CDR3 region has 19 residues. V lost 4 bases to trimming and J lost 7 bases; unmatched junction nucleotides: 18.

The V gene is TRBV5-1, the J gene TRBJ2-1; 7 bases map to TRBD2. V shed 5 bases, J shed 7 bases, and the junction held 12 bases outside the gene matches. The CDR3 is 15 amino acids. From germline, CDR1 is SGHRS and CDR2 YFSETQ. The CDR3 region is CASRALAEGGNEQFF. CDR3 sequence (DNA): TGCGCCAGCAGGGCCCTAGCGGAGGGTGGGAATGAGCAGTTCTTC.

This CDR3 reads CASSPRDSLSYEQYF. CDR3 DNA: TGTGCCAGCAGCCCCCGGGACTCCCTCTCCTACGAGCAGTACTTC. This chain uses TRBV7-9 with TRBJ2-7, with D possibly matching TRBD2 (6 bases). Germline CDR1 is SEHNR and CDR2 is FQNEAQ (reference sequence). This CDR3 spans 15 amino acids. V lost 5 bases and J 0 bases, leaving 14 bases between the germline ends.

This clone was recorded only once. This chain joins TRBV16 and TRBJ1-1; D remains ambiguous. CDR1 is KGHSY, CDR2 FQNENV, per germline. Deletions cut 4 bases from V and 3 bases from J, with 9 bases between. The CDR3 spans 13 residues. The CDR3 coding sequence is TGTGCCAGCAGCCCCCATACGGACACTGAAGCTTTCTTT. It specifies CASSPHTDTEAFF. Full variable domain (rest looked up from reference TRBV16 and TRBJ1-1): GEEVAQTPKHLVRGEGQKAKLYCAPIKGHSYVFWYQQVLKNEFKFLISFQNENVFDETGMPKERFSAKCLPNSPCSLEIQATKLEDSAVYFCASSPHTDTEAFFGQGTRLTVV.

The chain joins TRBV7-9 to TRBJ1-4; D possibly corresponds to TRBD1 (5 bases). CDR3 length equals 15 residues. Per the germline V gene, CDR1 is SEHNR and CDR2 is FQNEAQ (reference sequence). Trimming cost V 5 bases and J 4 bases, with 14 bases left between them. The CDR3 nucleotides are TGTGCCAGCAGCCCCCTAGGGGCCAATAATGAAAAACTGTTTTTT. Translated, it gives CASSPLGANNEKLFF.

This clone has just a few counts. The chain recombines TRBV7-2 with TRBJ2-7, with TRBD1 matching over 9 bases. V gave up 5 bases and J gave up 4 bases; unmatched junction bases: 9. The CDR3 runs 15 residues. CDR1 is SGHTA, CDR2 FQGNSA, per germline. CDR3 amino acids: CASSLQGAPYYEQYF. CDR3 DNA sequence: TGTGCCAGCAGCCTACAGGGGGCCCCTTATTACGAGCAGTACTTC.

The CDR3 DNA sequence: TGTGCCAGCAGCCAAGAAGCGGGTAGGCAGTTCTTC. This sequence encodes CASSQEAGRQFF. The gene calls are TRBV14 and TRBJ2-1; D possibly corresponds to TRBD2 (6 bases). CDR1 SGHDN and CDR2 FVKESK come from the germline V gene. The CDR3 loop spans 12 amino acids. V was shortened by 0 bases and J by 12 bases, with 9 bases between the two germline ends.

The V and J genes are TRBV7-2 and TRBJ2-2; a weak D match, TRBD1 (6 bases). The CDR3 runs to 17 residues. CDR1 is SGHTA, CDR2 FQGNSA, per germline. Trimming removed 5 bases from V and 5 bases from J, with 21 bases in between. The CDR3 sequence is CASSRNSPGQGTGELFF. DNA for the CDR3: TGTGCCAGCAGCCGTAATTCCCCGGGACAAGGTACCGGGGAGCTGTTTTTT. Using reference TRBV7-2 and TRBJ2-2 for the parts outside the CDR3, the full variable domain is GAGVSQSPSNKVTEKGKDVELRCDPISGHTALYWYRQSLGQGLEFLIYFQGNSAPDKSGLPSDRFSAERTGGSVSTLTIQRTQQEDSAVYLCASSRNSPGQGTGELFFGEGSRLTVL.

J is TRBJ2-5 and V is TRBV18; D remains unclear. Germline loops: CDR1 KGHSH, CDR2 LQKENI. V lost 0 bases and J lost 0, with 8 bases in between. The CDR3 has 15 amino acids. CDR3 in amino acids: CASSPPGSYQETQYF. Here the CDR3 DNA reads TGTGCCAGCTCACCACCTGGTAGTTACCAAGAGACCCAGTACTTC.

The DNA for the CDR3 is TGTGCCAGTAAGCCGGGACAGGGGGCGCCTGACACTGAAGCTTTCTTT. It yields the protein CASKPGQGAPDTEAFF. The chain has TRBV19 and TRBJ1-1; 12 nucleotides align to TRBD1. Germline trimming cut 7 bases from V and 3 bases from J; bases unmatched to any gene: 9. The CDR3 covers 16 residues. Germline loops: CDR1 LNHDA, CDR2 SQIVND (reference sequence).

The rearrangement joins TRBV30 to TRBJ1-1, with a tentative D call TRBD1 (5 bases). The V end was cut by 7 bases, the J end by 10 bases, with 19 bases between. Germline CDR1 is GTSNPN and CDR2 is SVGIG (reference sequence). The length of the CDR3 is 12 residues. The CDR3 DNA reads as TGTGCCTCGGAACTGATGGGGCAGGGAGCTTTCTTT. As protein: CASELMGQGAFF.

V is TRBV6-2 or TRBV6-3 and J is TRBJ1-1; D not certain. V dropped 1 base and J dropped 0 bases, with 6 bases sitting between them. This CDR3 is built from 14 residues. The germline V gene encodes CDR1 MNHEY and CDR2 SVGEGT. CDR3 loop: CASSYYGVNTEAFF. The CDR3 nucleotides are TGTGCCAGCAGTTACTATGGAGTGAACACTGAAGCTTTCTTT.

The rearrangement links TRBV5-1 to TRBJ2-1; TRBD1 aligns across 7 bases. The V gene's germline CDR1 is SGHRS and CDR2 YFSETQ. The CDR3 sequence is 14 residues long. Trimming at V came to 0 bases and at J to 6 bases, leaving 3 bases not matched to a gene. The CDR3 DNA follows: TGCGCCAGCAGCTTGGAACAGGGGCGCAATGAGCAGTTCTTC. This gives the protein CASSLEQGRNEQFF.

The chain couples TRBV28 to TRBJ2-7; TRBD1 matches at 8 bases. The CDR3 has 14 residues. The junction had 4 bases not matched to a gene; V was cut back by 3 bases and J by 3 bases. Germline V lookup: CDR1 MDHEN, CDR2 SYDVKM. The CDR3 is CASSLLDRVYEQYF. In DNA form, the CDR3 reads TGTGCCAGCAGTTTGCTGGACAGGGTCTACGAGCAGTACTTC.

V usage is TRBV7-2 and J usage is TRBJ2-3; TRBD1 aligns across 7 bases. The CDR3 length is 13 residues. The germline CDR1 and CDR2 sequences are SGHTA and FQGNSA. J lost 6 bases, V lost 1 base, and 1 base had no gene match. The CDR3 region has the DNA TGTGCCAGCAGCTTAGGCAGGGGGGATACGCAGTATTTT. It specifies CASSLGRGDTQYF. Variable domain in full (rest from reference TRBV7-2 and TRBJ2-3): GAGVSQSPSNKVTEKGKDVELRCDPISGHTALYWYRQSLGQGLEFLIYFQGNSAPDKSGLPSDRFSAERTGGSVSTLTIQRTQQEDSAVYLCASSLGRGDTQYFGPGTRLTVL.

Only one count was recorded for this clone. This chain links TRBV19 with TRBJ1-2; 10 bases line up with TRBD1. CDR3 length: 13 amino acids. V trimming: 9 bases; J trimming: 6 bases; junction bases outside the gene matches: 7. Germline CDR1 LNHDA, CDR2 SQIVND (reference sequence). CDR3 in amino acids: CASTTGTGDGYTF. The CDR3, as DNA: TGTGCCAGCACTACCGGGACAGGGGATGGCTACACCTTC.

The CDR3 DNA reads TGTGCCAGCAGCTTAGATATCCGTTCCCAGTACTTC. Its translation is CASSLDIRSQYF. The chain has TRBV11-2 and TRBJ2-5; no clear D gene. Germline loops: CDR1 SGHAT, CDR2 FQNNGV. The CDR3 totals 12 residues. Trimming stripped 0 bases from V and 9 bases from J, with 8 bases between.